Below are 25 T cell receptor beta chains sequenced from a single sample in a study of T cell responses to AZD1222 COVID-19 vaccine. Method: immunoSEQ multiplex PCR; TCRdb's copy keeps in-frame clones and lacks some. The table includes 100,000 to 130,000 clones, around 90% detected once. The material was peripheral blood, obtained on day 0 of AZD1222 vaccination. The receptors originated from an adult in good health.

This clone turned up a few times. CDR3 residues: CASSLVGGQETQYF. The CDR3 DNA follows: TGCGCCAGCAGCTTGGTTGGGGGCCAAGAGACCCAGTACTTC. The V and J genes are TRBV5-1 and TRBJ2-5; either TRBD1 or TRBD2 may fit D (5 bases each). V lost 0 bases to trimming and J lost 1 base, with 7 bases between them. The germline CDR1 and CDR2 sequences are SGHRS and YFSETQ. The CDR3 covers 14 residues.

The chain links TRBV7-3 to TRBJ2-2; TRBD1 aligns across 8 bases. Germline CDR1 SGHTA, CDR2 FQGTGA. This CDR3 region has 14 residues. J was trimmed by 5 bases and V by 5 bases; bases with no gene match: 4. The CDR3 here is CASSADRVTGELFF. The CDR3 bases are TGTGCCAGCAGCGCGGACAGGGTAACCGGGGAGCTGTTTTTT.

DNA of the CDR3: TGTGCCAGCAGCTCACATAGCACAGATACGCAGTATTTT. The encoded protein is CASSSHSTDTQYF. The genes are TRBV11-3 and TRBJ2-3; D is undetermined. Germline V CDR1 and CDR2: SGHNT, YENEEA. The CDR3 is made up of 13 amino acids. V was clipped by 4 bases and J by 0 bases, with 5 bases between them.

Comments on this clone: Other DNA sequences in this specimen translate into the identical CDR3. CDR3 bases: TGTGCCAGCAGCTTAGGGGGTTCTGGAAACACCATATATTTT. Its translation is CASSLGGSGNTIYF. The genes are TRBV7-2 and TRBJ1-3; D is uncertain. Trimming shortened V by 1 base and J by 1 base, and 5 bases separated the two germline ends. Germline V gene data show CDR1 as SGHTA and CDR2 as FQGNSA. CDR3 length: 14 residues.

This clone has just a few counts. The V call is TRBV3-1 (or the pseudogene TRBV3-2), the J call TRBJ1-2, with D possibly being TRBD1 (5 bases). Trimming took off 0 bases at V and 6 bases at J, with 17 bases between the two ends. The CDR3 is 16 residues long. CDR1 LGHDT and CDR2 YNNKEL come from the germline V gene (reference sequence). The CDR3 here is CASSQDLGQGVDGYTF. DNA of the CDR3: TGTGCCAGCAGCCAAGATCTCGGGCAGGGAGTGGATGGCTACACCTTC.

The chain employs TRBV12-3 or TRBV12-4 and TRBJ1-1; D unclear. The CDR3 extends over 13 amino acids. V gave up 6 bases and J gave up 7 bases, with 15 bases separating them. CDR3 residues: CASRPYGDGEAFF. The CDR3 DNA is TGTGCCAGCAGGCCATATGGGGATGGTGAAGCTTTCTTT.

The genes are TRBV6-2 or TRBV6-3 and TRBJ2-1; 14 bases are shared with TRBD2. Germline values: CDR1 MNHEY, CDR2 SVGEGT. The CDR3 sequence is 15 residues long. Trimming took 6 bases from V and 15 from J; bases not matched to a gene: 13. The CDR3, as DNA: TGTGCCAGCAGCCCCGGACTAGCGGGAGGTCCGAACGGGTTCTTC. Translation: CASSPGLAGGPNGFF.

This clone was seen only once. The CDR3 loop is CASSVGAGEPGNTIYF. The CDR3 nucleotides read TGTGCCAGCAGCGTAGGGGCAGGGGAACCTGGAAACACCATATATTTT. The V and J genes are TRBV9 and TRBJ1-3; a weak D match, TRBD1 (6 bases). This CDR3 has 16 residues. V lost 0 bases and J 2 bases, leaving 12 bases between the germline ends. Germline CDR1 and CDR2: SGDLS and YYNGEE.

V and J are TRBV3-1 (or the pseudogene TRBV3-2) and TRBJ2-7, with 9 bases aligning to TRBD2. Trimming took 6 bases from V and 3 from J; bases not matched to a gene: 6. The CDR3 runs 14 residues. From germline, CDR1 is LGHDT and CDR2 YNNKEL (reference sequence). The CDR3 sequence: CASRRSGGFYEQYF. DNA of the CDR3: TGTGCCAGCAGGCGGAGCGGGGGGTTCTACGAGCAGTACTTC.

The rearrangement joins TRBV6-5 to TRBJ2-1, with D perhaps TRBD2 (5 bases). V was shortened by 5 bases and J by 6 bases, with 14 bases between the two germline ends. Looked up from germline, CDR1 is MNHEY and CDR2 is SVGAGI. This CDR3 spans 14 amino acids. The CDR3 here is CASSPRPAGNEQFF. The CDR3 DNA sequence: TGTGCCAGCAGTCCCCGCCCGGCGGGCAATGAGCAGTTCTTC.

Points on this clone: This same CDR3 is encoded by further DNA sequences in the sample. The CDR3 here is CASSPDRAYGYTF. The CDR3 nucleotides read TGTGCCAGCTCCCCCGACAGGGCCTATGGCTACACCTTC. The J gene is TRBJ1-2, the V gene TRBV18; TRBD1 agrees at 7 bases. V was pared by 6 bases and J by 4 bases, with 5 bases of the junction left unmatched. This CDR3 comprises 13 residues. Germline V gene data show CDR1 as KGHSH and CDR2 as LQKENI. The whole variable domain, remainder taken from reference TRBV18 and TRBJ1-2, is NAGVMQNPRHLVRRRGQEARLRCSPMKGHSHVYWYRQLPEEGLKFMVYLQKENIIDESGMPKERFSAEFPKEGPSILRIQQVVRGDSAAYFCASSPDRAYGYTFGSGTRLTVV.

The V gene is TRBV7-8, the J gene TRBJ2-7; 10 bases line up with TRBD1. Germline loops: CDR1 SGHVS, CDR2 FQNEAQ. The CDR3 is 14 residues long. With V trimmed by 2 bases and J by 3 bases, 1 base remained unmatched. Here the CDR3 reads CASSLRTGGYEQYF. The CDR3 DNA is TGTGCCAGCAGCTTAAGGACAGGGGGCTACGAGCAGTACTTC.

CDR3 region: CASSPRGPDAYNEQFF. DNA of the CDR3: TGTGCCAGCAGTCCACGCGGCCCAGACGCCTACAATGAGCAGTTCTTC. The chain is built from TRBV6-2 or TRBV6-3 and TRBJ2-1, with D uncertain. The CDR3 runs to 16 residues. Trimming left V 5 bases short and J 2 bases short, with 16 bases between. Germline CDR1 and CDR2: MNHEY and SVGEGT.

CDR3 protein: CASSLGLAVETQYF. The CDR3 DNA is TGTGCCAGTAGTCTCGGACTAGCAGTGGAGACCCAGTACTTC. The chain carries TRBV19 and TRBJ2-5; 8 nucleotides agree with TRBD2. CDR3 length: 14 amino acids. The V and J ends lost 5 bases and 5 bases, in that order; junction bases with no gene match: 7. In germline, CDR1 is LNHDA, CDR2 SQIVND (reference sequence).

V usage is TRBV7-3 and J usage is TRBJ2-7; 9 positions agree with TRBD1. Trimming removed 5 bases from V and 7 bases from J; junction bases left unmatched: 6. CDR1 is SGHTA, CDR2 FQGTGA, per germline. CDR3 length equals 13 residues. The CDR3 DNA sequence: TGTGCCAGCAGCGTGGGACAGGGATGGGAGCAGTACTTC. It codes for CASSVGQGWEQYF.

The chain combines TRBV12-3 or TRBV12-4 with TRBJ1-3; D is unresolved. V lost 7 bases, J lost 0 bases, and 4 bases lay in between. This CDR3 has 12 amino acids. The DNA for the CDR3 is TGTGCCAGCACCACCTCTGGAAACACCATATATTTT. This encodes CASTTSGNTIYF.

The chain has TRBV6-5 and TRBJ2-1; 8 bases match TRBD2. The CDR3 sequence is 16 residues long. The V and J ends lost 2 bases and 6 bases, in that order; junction bases with no gene match: 9. Germline V gives CDR1 MNHEY, CDR2 SVGAGI. The DNA of the CDR3 is TGTGCCAGCAGTTACGGAGCGGGAGCAGGATCCAATGAGCAGTTCTTC. The encoded protein is CASSYGAGAGSNEQFF.

The rearrangement uses TRBV19 and TRBJ1-2, with D tentatively TRBD1 (6 bases). The ends were cut back, 7 bases at V and 6 bases at J, with 18 bases in the middle. CDR1 is LNHDA, CDR2 SQIVND, per germline (reference sequence). The CDR3 has 14 residues. The CDR3, as DNA: TGTGCCAGTACCCTTGCCGGGACACCTAATGGCTACACCTTC. Translation gives CASTLAGTPNGYTF.

The chain joins TRBV12-3 or TRBV12-4 to TRBJ2-7; no firm D call. V was pared by 6 bases and J by 6 bases, with 15 bases between. The CDR3 totals 13 residues. This CDR3 reads CASSQNPSREQYF. Here the CDR3 DNA reads TGTGCCAGCAGCCAAAATCCCTCCCGCGAGCAGTACTTC.

The chain combines TRBV19 with TRBJ2-7, with D hard to call. This CDR3 is built from 14 residues. From germline, CDR1 is LNHDA and CDR2 SQIVND (reference sequence). V lost 5 bases and J lost 2, with 13 bases in between. CDR3 protein: CASSFDPGAYEQYF. The DNA for the CDR3 is TGTGCCAGTAGTTTTGACCCAGGTGCCTACGAGCAGTACTTC.

This clone showed up just a few times. The chain employs TRBV2 and TRBJ2-1; D gene uncertain. Germline V gene lookup returns CDR1 SNHLY and CDR2 FYNNEI. The ends were cut back, 0 bases at V and 9 bases at J, with 9 bases in the middle. The length of the CDR3 is 13 residues. In DNA, the CDR3 is TGTGCCAGCAGTGAAGCAAAAGTCAGTGAGCAGTTCTTC. Amino acid sequence: CASSEAKVSEQFF. The full variable domain, in which reference TRBV2 and TRBJ2-1 provide the parts outside the CDR3, is EPEVTQTPSHQVTQMGQEVILRCVPISNHLYFYWYRQILGQKVEFLVSFYNNEISEKSEIFDDQFSVERPDGSNFTLKIRSTKLEDSAMYFCASSEAKVSEQFFGPGTRLTVL.

The J gene is TRBJ2-1, the V gene TRBV5-1; D might be TRBD1 or TRBD2, each matching 5 bases. Germline lookup yields CDR1 SGHRS and CDR2 YFSETQ. Trimming removed 0 bases from V and 6 bases from J, with 10 bases in between. The CDR3 is 14 residues long. In DNA form, the CDR3 reads TGCGCCAGCAGCTTGGGAGGGGATCCCAATGAGCAGTTCTTC. It yields the protein CASSLGGDPNEQFF.

The chain has TRBV28 and TRBJ1-6; 10 nucleotides match TRBD1. In germline, CDR1 is MDHEN, CDR2 SYDVKM. The CDR3 has 13 residues. The junction had 6 bases not matched to a gene; V was cut back by 10 bases and J by 9 bases. In nucleotides, the CDR3 is TGTGCCACCGTCCGGGACAGGGGTTCACCCCTCCACTTT. This gives the protein CATVRDRGSPLHF.

The chain carries TRBV13 and TRBJ2-1; TRBD2 is a possible D gene (5 bases). The V gene's germline CDR1 is PRHDT and CDR2 FYEKMQ (reference sequence). The CDR3 covers 14 residues. Deletions cut 5 bases from V and 6 bases from J, with 14 bases between. The DNA for the CDR3 is TGTGCCAGCAGCAACCCGACTACTCGCAATGAGCAGTTCTTC. This codes for CASSNPTTRNEQFF. The full variable domain, completed using reference TRBV13 and TRBJ2-1, is AAGVIQSPRHLIKEKRETATLKCYPIPRHDTVYWYQQGPGQDPQFLISFYEKMQSDKGSIPDRFSAQQFSDYHSELNMSSLELGDSALYFCASSNPTTRNEQFFGPGTRLTVL.

The V call is TRBV11-1, the J call TRBJ1-1, with D uncertain. V was trimmed by 8 bases and J by 5 bases, leaving 15 bases between them. There are 13 residues in the CDR3. The germline CDR1 and CDR2 sequences are SGHAT and FQDESV (reference sequence). The CDR3 loop is CASLPMLGTEAFF. The CDR3 region has the DNA TGTGCCAGCCTCCCTATGCTAGGGACTGAAGCTTTCTTT.